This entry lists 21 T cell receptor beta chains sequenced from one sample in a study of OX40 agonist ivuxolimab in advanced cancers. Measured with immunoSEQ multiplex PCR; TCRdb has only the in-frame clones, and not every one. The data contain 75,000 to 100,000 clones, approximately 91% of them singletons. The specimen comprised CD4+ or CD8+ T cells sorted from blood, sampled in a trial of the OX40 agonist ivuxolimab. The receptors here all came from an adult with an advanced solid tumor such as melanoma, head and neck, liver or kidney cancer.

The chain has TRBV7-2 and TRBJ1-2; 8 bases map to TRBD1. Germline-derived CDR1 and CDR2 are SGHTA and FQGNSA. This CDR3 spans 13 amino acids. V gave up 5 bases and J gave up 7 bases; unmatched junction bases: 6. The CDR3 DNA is TGTGCCAGCAGCCCCCAGGGGGCAGTTGGCTACACCTTC. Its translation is CASSPQGAVGYTF.

CDR3 sequence reads: CASRTYNSPLHF. In DNA form, the CDR3 reads TGTGCCAGCAGAACTTATAATTCACCCCTCCACTTT. The chain uses TRBV28 and TRBJ1-6; D gene ambiguous. Between the trimmed V and J ends, which lost 6 bases and 4 bases, there was a span of 4 bases. This CDR3 region has 12 residues. CDR1 is MDHEN, CDR2 SYDVKM, per germline.

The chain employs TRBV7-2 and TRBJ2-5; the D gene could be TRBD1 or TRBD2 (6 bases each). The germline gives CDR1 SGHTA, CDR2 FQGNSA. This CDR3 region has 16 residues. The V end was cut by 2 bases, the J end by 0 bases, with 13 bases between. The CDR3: CASSLIGGGNQETQYF. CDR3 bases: TGTGCCAGCAGCTTAATCGGAGGGGGGAACCAAGAGACCCAGTACTTC.

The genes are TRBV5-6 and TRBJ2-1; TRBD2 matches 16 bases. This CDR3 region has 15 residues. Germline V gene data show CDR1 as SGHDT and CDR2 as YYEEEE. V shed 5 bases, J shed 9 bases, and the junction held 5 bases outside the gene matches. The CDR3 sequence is CASRSGLAGGVEQFF. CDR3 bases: TGTGCCAGCAGGTCGGGACTAGCGGGAGGGGTTGAGCAGTTCTTC.

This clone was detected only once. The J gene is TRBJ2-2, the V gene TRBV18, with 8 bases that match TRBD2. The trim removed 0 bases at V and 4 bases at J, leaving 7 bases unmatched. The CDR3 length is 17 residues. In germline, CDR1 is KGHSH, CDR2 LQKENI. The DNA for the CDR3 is TGTGCCAGCTCACCACCCGTCCTAGCGGGCAGCACCGGGGAGCTGTTTTTT. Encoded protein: CASSPPVLAGSTGELFF.

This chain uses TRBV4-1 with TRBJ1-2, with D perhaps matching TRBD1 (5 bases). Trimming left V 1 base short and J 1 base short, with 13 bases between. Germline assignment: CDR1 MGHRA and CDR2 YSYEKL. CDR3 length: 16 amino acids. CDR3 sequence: CASSQGLGAFNYGYTF. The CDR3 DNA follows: TGCGCCAGCAGCCAAGGACTCGGGGCTTTTAACTATGGCTACACCTTC.

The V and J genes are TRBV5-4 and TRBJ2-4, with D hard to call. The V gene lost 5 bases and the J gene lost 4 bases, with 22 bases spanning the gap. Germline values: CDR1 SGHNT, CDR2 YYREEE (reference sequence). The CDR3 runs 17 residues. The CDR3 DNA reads TGTGCCAGCAGTTTCCTACCCCCGACGGAACTAAAAAACATTCAGTACTTC. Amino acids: CASSFLPPTELKNIQYF.

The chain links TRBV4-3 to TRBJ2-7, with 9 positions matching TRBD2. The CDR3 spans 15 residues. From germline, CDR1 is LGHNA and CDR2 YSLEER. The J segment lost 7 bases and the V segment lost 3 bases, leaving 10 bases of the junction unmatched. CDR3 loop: CASSQILAGPGEQYF. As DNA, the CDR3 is TGCGCCAGCAGCCAGATCCTAGCGGGGCCGGGGGAGCAGTACTTC.

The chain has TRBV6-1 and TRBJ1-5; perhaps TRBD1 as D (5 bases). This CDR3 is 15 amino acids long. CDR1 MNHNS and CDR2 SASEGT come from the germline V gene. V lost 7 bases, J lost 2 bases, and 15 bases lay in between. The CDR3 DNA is TGTGCCAGCAAGGGGAGAGGGGAGGGCAATCAGCCCCAGCATTTT. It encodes CASKGRGEGNQPQHF.

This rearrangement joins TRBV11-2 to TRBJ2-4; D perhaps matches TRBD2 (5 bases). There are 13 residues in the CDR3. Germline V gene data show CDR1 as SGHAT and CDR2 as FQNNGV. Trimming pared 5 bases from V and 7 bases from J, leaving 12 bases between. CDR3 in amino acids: CASSPDSGNIQYF. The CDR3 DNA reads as TGTGCCAGCAGCCCGGACTCGGGGAACATTCAGTACTTC.

CDR3 in DNA: TGTGCCAGCTCACCGGATCTCGCGAACACCGGGGAGCTGTTTTTT. It codes for CASSPDLANTGELFF. This rearrangement joins TRBV18 to TRBJ2-2; D is uncertain. This CDR3 spans 15 amino acids. V lost 3 bases and J 0 bases, leaving 8 bases between the germline ends. CDR1 and CDR2 (germline): KGHSH, LQKENI. The whole variable domain, remainder taken from reference TRBV18 and TRBJ2-2, is NAGVMQNPRHLVRRRGQEARLRCSPMKGHSHVYWYRQLPEEGLKFMVYLQKENIIDESGMPKERFSAEFPKEGPSILRIQQVVRGDSAAYFCASSPDLANTGELFFGEGSRLTVL.

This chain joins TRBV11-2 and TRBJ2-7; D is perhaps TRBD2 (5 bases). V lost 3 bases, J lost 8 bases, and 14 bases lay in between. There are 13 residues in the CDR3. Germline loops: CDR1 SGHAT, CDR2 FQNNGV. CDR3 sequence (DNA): TGTGCCAGCAGCTTGGGAGCCCCTGTTAAGCAGTACTTC. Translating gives CASSLGAPVKQYF.

The CDR3 loop reads CASSLPSSGGDYNEQFF. In nucleotides, the CDR3 is TGCGCCAGCAGCTTGCCCTCTAGCGGGGGCGATTACAATGAGCAGTTCTTC. The chain combines TRBV5-1 with TRBJ2-1; 10 bases are a match to TRBD2. Losses at the gene ends were 1 base for V and 4 bases for J; bases not matched to a gene: 8. Germline V gene lookup returns CDR1 SGHRS and CDR2 YFSETQ. The CDR3 is 17 residues long.

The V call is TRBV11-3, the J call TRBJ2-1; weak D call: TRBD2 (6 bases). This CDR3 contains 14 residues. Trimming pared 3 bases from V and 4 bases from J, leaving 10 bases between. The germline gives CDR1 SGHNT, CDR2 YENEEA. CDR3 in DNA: TGTGCCAGCAGCTTCGGGGGACCTTACAATGAGCAGTTCTTC. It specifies CASSFGGPYNEQFF. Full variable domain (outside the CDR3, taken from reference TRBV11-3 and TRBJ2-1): EAGVVQSPRYKIIEKKQPVAFWCNPISGHNTLYWYLQNLGQGPELLIRYENEEAVDDSQLPKDRFSAERLKGVDSTLKIQPAELGDSAVYLCASSFGGPYNEQFFGPGTRLTVL.

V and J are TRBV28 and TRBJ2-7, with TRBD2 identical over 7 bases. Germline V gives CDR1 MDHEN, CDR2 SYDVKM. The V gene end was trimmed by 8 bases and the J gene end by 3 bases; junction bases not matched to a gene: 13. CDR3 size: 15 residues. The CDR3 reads CASLVGGGSVYEQYF. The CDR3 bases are TGTGCCAGCCTTGTGGGCGGGGGAAGTGTCTACGAGCAGTACTTC.

DNA of the CDR3: TGTGCCAGCAGCTTATATGGGGTTGTCTATGAGCAGTTCTTC. It specifies CASSLYGVVYEQFF. This chain uses TRBV7-2 with TRBJ2-1; no clear D. V lost 2 bases, J lost 8 bases, and 13 bases lay in between. This CDR3 is 14 amino acids long. CDR1 is SGHTA, CDR2 FQGNSA, per germline.

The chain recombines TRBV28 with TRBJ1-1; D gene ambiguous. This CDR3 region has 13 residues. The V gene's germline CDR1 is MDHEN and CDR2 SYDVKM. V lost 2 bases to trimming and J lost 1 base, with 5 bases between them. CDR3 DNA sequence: TGTGCCAGCAGTTTAGTGGGGAACACTGAAGCTTTCTTT. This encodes CASSLVGNTEAFF.

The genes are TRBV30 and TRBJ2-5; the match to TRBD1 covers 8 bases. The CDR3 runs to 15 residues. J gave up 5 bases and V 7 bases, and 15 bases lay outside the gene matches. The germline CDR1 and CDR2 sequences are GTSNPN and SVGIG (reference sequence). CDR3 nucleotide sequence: TGTGCCTCCAAAGCCGGGGCAGGGGGCATGGAGACCCAGTACTTC. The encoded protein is CASKAGAGGMETQYF.

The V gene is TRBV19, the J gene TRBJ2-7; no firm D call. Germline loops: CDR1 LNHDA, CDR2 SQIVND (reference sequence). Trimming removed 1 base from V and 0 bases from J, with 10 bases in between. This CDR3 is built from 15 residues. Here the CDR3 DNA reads TGTGCCAGTAGTATAGCACAGAGCTTCTCCTACGAGCAGTACTTC. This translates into CASSIAQSFSYEQYF.

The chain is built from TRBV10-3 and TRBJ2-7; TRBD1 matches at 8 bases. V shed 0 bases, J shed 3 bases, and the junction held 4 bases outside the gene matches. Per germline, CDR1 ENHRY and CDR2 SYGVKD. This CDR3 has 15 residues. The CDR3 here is CAISESAGGGYEQYF. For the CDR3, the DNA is TGTGCCATCAGTGAGTCCGCAGGGGGCGGCTACGAGCAGTACTTC.

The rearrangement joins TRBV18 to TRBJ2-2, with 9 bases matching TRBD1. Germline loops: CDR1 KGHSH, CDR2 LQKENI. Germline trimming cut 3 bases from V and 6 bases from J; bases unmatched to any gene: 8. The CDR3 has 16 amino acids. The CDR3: CASSPQGQGTAGELFF. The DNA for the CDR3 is TGTGCCAGCTCACCGCAGGGACAGGGTACCGCCGGGGAGCTGTTTTTT.